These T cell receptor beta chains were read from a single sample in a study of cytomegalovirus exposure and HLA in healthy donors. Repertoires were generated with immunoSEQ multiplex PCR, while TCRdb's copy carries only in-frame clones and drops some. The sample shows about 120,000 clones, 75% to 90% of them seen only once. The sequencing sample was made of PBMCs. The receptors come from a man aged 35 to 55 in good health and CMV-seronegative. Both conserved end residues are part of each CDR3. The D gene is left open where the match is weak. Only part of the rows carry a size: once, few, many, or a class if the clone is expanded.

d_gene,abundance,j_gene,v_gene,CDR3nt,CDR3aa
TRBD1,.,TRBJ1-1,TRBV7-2,TGTGCCAGCAGCCCCCGACAGGGCCCAAACACTGAAGCTTTCTTT,CASSPRQGPNTEAFF
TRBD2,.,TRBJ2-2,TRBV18,TGTGCCAGCTCGGGACTAGCGCCTACGAACACCGGGGAGCTGTTTTTT,CASSGLAPTNTGELFF
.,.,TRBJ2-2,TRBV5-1,TGCGCCAGCAGCTTGGCGGCTTCGGGACAAGGAACCGGGGAGCTGTTTTTT,CASSLAASGQGTGELFF
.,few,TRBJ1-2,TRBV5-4,TGTGCCAGCAGCTTGGCTAAGGAAAGGGCAGGGGGCTACACCTTC,CASSLAKERAGGYTF
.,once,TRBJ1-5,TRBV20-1,TGCAGTGCTTTAACAGTTGGTCCCCAGCATTTT,CSALTVGPQHF
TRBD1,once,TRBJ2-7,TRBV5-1,TGCGCCAGCGTGGGACAGGGCTTCGAGCAGTACTTC,CASVGQGFEQYF
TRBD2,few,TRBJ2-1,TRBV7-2,TGTGCCAGCAGCCTAGGGACTAGCATGGGCAATGAGCAGTTCTTC,CASSLGTSMGNEQFF
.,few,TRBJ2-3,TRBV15,TGTGCCACCAGCATGGGACTTAACACAGATACGCAGTATTTT,CATSMGLNTDTQYF
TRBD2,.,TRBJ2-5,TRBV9,TGTGCCAGCAGCCTAGCGGGAGGACAAGAGACCCAGTACTTC,CASSLAGGQETQYF
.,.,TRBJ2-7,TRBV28,TGTGCCAGCAGTTTCCCGAGCCAAGAAAACGAGCAGTACTTC,CASSFPSQENEQYF
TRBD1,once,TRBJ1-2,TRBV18,TGTGCCAGCTCACTCAGTAACAGGGCAGGGGGCGACTATGGCTACACCTTC,CASSLSNRAGGDYGYTF
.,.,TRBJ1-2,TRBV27,TGTGCCACCTCCGACAGGCCACTTCTCGATGGCTACACCTTC,CATSDRPLLDGYTF
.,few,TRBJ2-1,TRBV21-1,TGTGCCAGCAGCAAAGTAATTATGGAACAGGGCGACAATGAGCAGTTCTTC,CASSKVIMEQGDNEQFF
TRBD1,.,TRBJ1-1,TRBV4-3,TGCGCCAGCAGCCTTCAAAACAGGGGGAACACTGAAGCTTTCTTT,CASSLQNRGNTEAFF
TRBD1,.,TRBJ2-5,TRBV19,TGTGCCACCATGGACAGGGGTGTCTTGACCCAGTACTTC,CATMDRGVLTQYF
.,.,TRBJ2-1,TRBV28,TGTGCCAGCACCCCAGCGGCCGAGCGCCGTGAGCAGTTCTTC,CASTPAAERREQFF
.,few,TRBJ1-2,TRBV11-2,TGTGCCAGCAGCTTAGGGACACACTATGGCTACACCTTC,CASSLGTHYGYTF
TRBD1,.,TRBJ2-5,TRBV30,TGTGCCTGGAGTGGCGACAGGGGGCGCGGGGAGACCCAGTACTTC,CAWSGDRGRGETQYF
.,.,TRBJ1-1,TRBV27,TGTGCCAGCAGTTTATATTACGGGACTGAAGCTTTCTTT,CASSLYYGTEAFF
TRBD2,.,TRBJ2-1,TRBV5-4,TGTGCCAGCAGCCGGTCACTAGCGGGGGGGCTTGGGAGCTACAATGAGCAGTTCTTC,CASSRSLAGGLGSYNEQFF
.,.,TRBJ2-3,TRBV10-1,TGCGCCAGCAGTGAAAGCGGACCTTTCACAGATACGCAGTATTTT,CASSESGPFTDTQYF
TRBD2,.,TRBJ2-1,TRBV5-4,TGTGCCAGCAGCTTTTTGGCGGGAGCCGCCTCCTACAATGAGCAGTTCTTC,CASSFLAGAASYNEQFF
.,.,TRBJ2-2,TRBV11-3,TGTGCCAGCAGCCACAGGGTGGCCGGGGAGCTGTTTTTT,CASSHRVAGELFF
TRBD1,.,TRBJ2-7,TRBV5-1,TGCGCCAGCAGCACCGGACAGGACTACGAGCAGTACTTC,CASSTGQDYEQYF
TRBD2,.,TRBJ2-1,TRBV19,TGTGCCAGTAGTATTCAGCGGGGGTCGGATGAGCAGTTCTTC,CASSIQRGSDEQFF
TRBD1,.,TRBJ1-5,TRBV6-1,TGTGCCAGCAGTGAGGGGACAGTCAATCAGCCCCAGCATTTT,CASSEGTVNQPQHF
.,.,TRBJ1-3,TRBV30,TGTGCCTCTGAGGGAGGAAACACCATATATTTT,CASEGGNTIYF
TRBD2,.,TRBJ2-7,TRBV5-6,TGTGCCAGCAATCCTACGACTAGCGGAACCTACGAGCAGTACTTC,CASNPTTSGTYEQYF
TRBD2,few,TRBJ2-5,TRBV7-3,TGTGCCAGCAGCCCCCGAGCGGGAGCCCAGGAGACCCAGTACTTC,CASSPRAGAQETQYF
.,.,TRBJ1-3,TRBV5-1,TGCGCCAGCAGCTTGGTTTTAGGGGCCTCTGGAAACACCATATATTTT,CASSLVLGASGNTIYF
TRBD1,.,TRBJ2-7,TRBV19,TGTGCCAGTACGACGGGACAGGCAGCCTACGAGCAGTACTTC,CASTTGQAAYEQYF
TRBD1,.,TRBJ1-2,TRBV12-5,TGTGCTAGTGGTTTGAACGGAGGGGGCGCGGCCCTGGGCGGCTACACCTTC,CASGLNGGGAALGGYTF
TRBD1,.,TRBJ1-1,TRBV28,TGTGCCAGCAGAGCTGACAGGGGGCCTACGTTCTTT,CASRADRGPTFF
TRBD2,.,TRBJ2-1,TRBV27,TGTGCCAGCACTCCCCTGCGGGGGGCGGATCGCTCCTACAATGAGCAGTTCTTC,CASTPLRGADRSYNEQFF
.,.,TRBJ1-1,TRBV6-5,TGTGCCAGCAGACTGGGGCGCACCACTGAAGCTTTCTTT,CASRLGRTTEAFF
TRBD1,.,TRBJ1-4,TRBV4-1,TGCGCCAGCAGCCAAGAAGGACAGGCTAATGAAAAACTGTTTTTT,CASSQEGQANEKLFF
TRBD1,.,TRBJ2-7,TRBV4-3,TGCGCCAGCAGCCAAGATTGGACAGGGATGGGGCAGTACTTC,CASSQDWTGMGQYF
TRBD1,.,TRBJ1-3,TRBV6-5,TGTGCCAGCAGTTATAGACAGGGCAAGTCTGGAAACACCATATATTTT,CASSYRQGKSGNTIYF
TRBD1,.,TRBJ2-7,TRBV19,TGTGCCAGTAGCCAGGGACAGGGGGATCGCGAGCAGTACTTC,CASSQGQGDREQYF
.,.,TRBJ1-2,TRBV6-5,TGTGCCAGCAGTTTCACAGGGTCCCGAGGCTACACCTTC,CASSFTGSRGYTF
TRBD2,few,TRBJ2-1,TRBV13,TGTGCCAGCAGCAAACCCCCTAGCGGGAGGGCCACGGGAGAGCAGTTCTTC,CASSKPPSGRATGEQFF
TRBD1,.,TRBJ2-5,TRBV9,TGTGCCAGCAGCGTAGGGGACAGTGAGCTACGTGGGCAGTACTTC,CASSVGDSELRGQYF
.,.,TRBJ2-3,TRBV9,TGTGCCAGCAGCGTAGGAGGCGTTAGCACAGATACGCAGTATTTT,CASSVGGVSTDTQYF
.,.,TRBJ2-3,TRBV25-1,TGTGCCAGCAGTGATACGGTACCAGATACGCAGTATTTT,CASSDTVPDTQYF
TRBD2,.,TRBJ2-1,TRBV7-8,TGTGCCAGCAGCTTACTAGCGGTGCGCCGGGGCTCCTACAATGAGCAGTTCTTC,CASSLLAVRRGSYNEQFF
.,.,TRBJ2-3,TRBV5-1,TGCGCCAGCAGCTTGGTCGTCACAGATACGCAGTATTTT,CASSLVVTDTQYF
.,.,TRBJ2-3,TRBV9,TGTGCCAGCAGCGTAGTGGGCGGGGAAACAGATACGCAGTATTTT,CASSVVGGETDTQYF
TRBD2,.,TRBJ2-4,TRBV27,TGTGCCAGCAGTCCTCGGGAGGGGGGCAAAAACATTCAGTACTTC,CASSPREGGKNIQYF
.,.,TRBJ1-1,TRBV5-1,TGCGCCAGCAGCTTGGAGAGGGCCCCTGAAGCTTTCTTT,CASSLERAPEAFF
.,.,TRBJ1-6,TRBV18,TGTGCCAGCTCACCACAAGACAGTAATTCACCCCTCCACTTT,CASSPQDSNSPLHF
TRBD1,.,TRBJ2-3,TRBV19,TGTGCCAGTAGTACCGGACAGGGGGATGCAGATACGCAGTATTTT,CASSTGQGDADTQYF
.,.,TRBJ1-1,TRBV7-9,TGTGCCAGCAGCTTAATCGGGAACACTGAAGCTTTCTTT,CASSLIGNTEAFF
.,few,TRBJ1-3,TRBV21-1,TGTGCCAGCAGCAAAGCGAGGGGAAGGGGAGGTAGGTTTTTAGGAAACACCATATATTTT,CASSKARGRGGRFLGNTIYF